This T cell receptor (beta chain) was observed in a study of T cell repertoires in cytomegalovirus infection. Study-wide context: Public TCR beta signature analysis indicated the presence of both CMV infection and matching HLA type. Study results and limitations: HLA-C-restricted CMV clonotypes gave the most frequent clonotype in two of eight donors. The cumulative frequency of public TCR beta families identified carriers of CMV plus the relevant HLA.

The CDR3 totals 15 residues. Per germline, CDR1 SEHNR and CDR2 FQNEAQ (reference sequence). The V end was cut by 1 base, the J end by 4 bases, with 14 bases between. TCRdb called the reads again in MiXCR, with one record for every CDR3 protein. The data hold some 700,000 distinct CDR3 sequences, with approximately 40% observed a single time. This clonotype was seen only once. Its antigen is unknown. This sequence joins TRBV7-9 and TRBJ2-7; D gene ambiguous. The source material was PBMCs. This TCR was recovered from a human donor in good health (CMV status not recorded). Some clones in this sample may be carry-over from other donors' samples. The CDR3, as DNA: TGTGCCAGCAGCTTAGTACTCCCTGGGTCGTACGAGCAGTACTTC. Translated, it gives CASSLVLPGSYEQYF.